This T cell receptor beta chain was profiled in a study of blood T cells in healthy people across ages. A second PCR of 7 to 11 cycles used a sample-barcoded 5' primer and a J-beta primer mix. TCRdb re-called the 5' RACE reads through MiXCR, storing one row per CDR3 protein. The profile shows about 1,400,000 distinct CDR3 sequences, roughly 59% of them singletons. The table lists this clonotype with a count of one. The germline V gene encodes CDR1 DFQATT and CDR2 SNEGSKA (reference sequence). V lost 1 base and J 6 bases, leaving 13 bases between the germline ends. CDR3 length: 14 amino acids. This TCR was sampled from a man aged 18 to 30 in good health. The sequencing sample was made of blood. The V gene is TRBV20-1, the J gene TRBJ2-1; no reliable D call. The CDR3 coding sequence is TGCAGTGCTAGAGGTGGGTCGGCCCCCAATGAGCAGTTCTTC. This encodes CSARGGSAPNEQFF.